Below, one T cell receptor beta chain is given with its context. The antigen is not known. The record originates from a study of shared clonotypes between healthy human individuals. On the study more broadly: Participating donors consisted of a couple of women and a few men aged 18 to 49. Donors had three CD4 naive, three CD4 memory, two CD8 naive and one CD8 memory plate apiece. Notes on the study in general: Non-shared clonotypes displayed generation probabilities falling below those of clonotypes present in all four donors. Of the naive CD4 clonotypes, approximately 5% were shared across a handful of donors.

Germline-derived CDR1 and CDR2 are MDHEN and SYDVKM. The V end lost 6 bases, the J end lost 4 bases, and 19 bases lay between the germline ends. The CDR3 is 16 amino acids. Measured with immunoSEQ multiplex PCR; TCRdb has only the in-frame clones, and not every one. This table has roughly 1,500,000 clones, approximately 98% appearing once. This chain connects TRBV28 to TRBJ2-1; no clear D. Sequencing input: naive CD4+ T cells sorted from blood. Noted subset: CD45RA+ positively selected. The source is a man aged 25-40 years in good health. This CDR3 is CASRHARLPRYNEQFF. The CDR3 DNA is TGTGCCAGCAGACACGCCCGGCTTCCACGATACAATGAGCAGTTCTTC.